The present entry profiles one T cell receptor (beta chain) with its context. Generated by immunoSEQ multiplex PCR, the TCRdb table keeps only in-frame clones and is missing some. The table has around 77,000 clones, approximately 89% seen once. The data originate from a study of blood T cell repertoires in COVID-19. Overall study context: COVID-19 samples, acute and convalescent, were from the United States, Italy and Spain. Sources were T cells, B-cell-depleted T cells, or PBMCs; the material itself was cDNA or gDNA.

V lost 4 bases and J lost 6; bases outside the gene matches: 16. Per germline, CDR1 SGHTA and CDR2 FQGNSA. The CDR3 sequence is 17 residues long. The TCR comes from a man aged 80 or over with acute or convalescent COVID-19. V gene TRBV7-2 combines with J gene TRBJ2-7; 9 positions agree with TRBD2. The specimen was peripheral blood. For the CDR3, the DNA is TGTGCCAGCAGCTCGCCCGTAGCGGGAGCTGGTTCGGGCGAGCAGTACTTC. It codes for CASSSPVAGAGSGEQYF.